This TCR beta chain was captured by sequencing in a study of vaccination effects on CD4 cells after COVID-19. Antigen-specific CD4+ T cells were first expanded with viral peptide pools by the ViraFEST assay and only then sequenced. Culture lasted around eleven days before CD4+ T cell isolation. Among the vaccine recipients, none had a prior SARS-CoV-2 infection, and nucleocapsid antibodies were negative. PBMC were cultured at a few million per well with 9 to 10 IU/ml IL-2 and around 10 ug/ml peptides. Fresh IL-2-containing medium replaced half the medium on days 3 and 7. There are 15 residues in the CDR3. Germline-derived CDR1 and CDR2 are MNHEY and SVGAGI. Unmatched junction bases numbered 10, after V lost 7 bases and J lost 6 bases. A note on this clone: Its cognate antigen is unknown.

The data were produced by immunoSEQ multiplex PCR, yet TCRdb's version contains in-frame clones alone and is incomplete. Among tens of thousands of clones listed, approximately 69% were seen once. The sequencing used CD4+ T cells from PBMCs cultured with SARS-CoV-2 spike peptides, collected before COVID-19 vaccination. This rearrangement joins TRBV6-5 to TRBJ2-7, with TRBD2 matching over 12 bases. The clonotype was recovered from a human donor who received a COVID-19 vaccine. The CDR3 region has the DNA TGTGCCAGCACCAAAGGGGGACTAGCGGGTCTCGAGCAGTACTTC. Amino acid sequence: CASTKGGLAGLEQYF.